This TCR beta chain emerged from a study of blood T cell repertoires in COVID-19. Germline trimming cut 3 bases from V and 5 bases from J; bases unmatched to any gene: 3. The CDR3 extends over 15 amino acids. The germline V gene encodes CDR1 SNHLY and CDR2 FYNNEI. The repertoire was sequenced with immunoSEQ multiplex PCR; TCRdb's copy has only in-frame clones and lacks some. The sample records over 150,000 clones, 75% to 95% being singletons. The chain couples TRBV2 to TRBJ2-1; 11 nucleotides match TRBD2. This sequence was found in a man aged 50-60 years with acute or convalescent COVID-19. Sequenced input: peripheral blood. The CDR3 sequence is CASSDVAGGHNEQFF. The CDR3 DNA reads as TGTGCCAGCAGTGATGTAGCGGGGGGGCACAATGAGCAGTTCTTC.